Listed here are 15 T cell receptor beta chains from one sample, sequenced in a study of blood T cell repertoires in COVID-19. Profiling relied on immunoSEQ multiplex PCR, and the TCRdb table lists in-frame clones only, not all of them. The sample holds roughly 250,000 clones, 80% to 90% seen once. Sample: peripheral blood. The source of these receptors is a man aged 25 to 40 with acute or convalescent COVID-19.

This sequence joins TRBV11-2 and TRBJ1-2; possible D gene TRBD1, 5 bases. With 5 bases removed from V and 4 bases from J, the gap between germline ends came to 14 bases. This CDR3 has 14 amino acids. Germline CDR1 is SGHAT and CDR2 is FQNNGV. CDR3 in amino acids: CASSIPQALYGYTF. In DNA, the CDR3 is TGTGCCAGCAGCATCCCACAGGCCCTCTATGGCTACACCTTC.

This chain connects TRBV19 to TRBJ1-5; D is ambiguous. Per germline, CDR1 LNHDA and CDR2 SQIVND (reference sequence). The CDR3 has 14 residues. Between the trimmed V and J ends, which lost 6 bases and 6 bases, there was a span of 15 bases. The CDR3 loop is CASRETSSSQPQHF. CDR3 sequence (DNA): TGTGCCAGTAGAGAGACATCGTCGTCTCAGCCCCAGCATTTT.

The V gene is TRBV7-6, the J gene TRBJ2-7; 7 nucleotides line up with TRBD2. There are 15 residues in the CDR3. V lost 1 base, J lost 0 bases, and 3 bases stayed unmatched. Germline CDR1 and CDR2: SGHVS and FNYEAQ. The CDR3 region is CASSLGASGSYEQYF. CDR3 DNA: TGTGCCAGCAGCTTAGGGGCTAGCGGCTCCTACGAGCAGTACTTC.

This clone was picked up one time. CDR3 bases: TGTGCCATCAAGATGAGTACAGATTACAATGAGCAGTTCTTC. Protein sequence: CAIKMSTDYNEQFF. The chain recombines TRBV10-3 with TRBJ2-1; no clear D. Trimming pared 7 bases from V and 4 bases from J, leaving 14 bases between. CDR1 is ENHRY, CDR2 SYGVKD, per germline. The CDR3 is 14 amino acids.

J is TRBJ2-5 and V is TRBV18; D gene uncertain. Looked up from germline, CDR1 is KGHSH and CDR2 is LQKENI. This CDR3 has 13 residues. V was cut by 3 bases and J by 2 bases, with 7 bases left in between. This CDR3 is CASSPSQQETQYF. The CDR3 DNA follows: TGTGCCAGCTCACCGTCACAGCAAGAGACCCAGTACTTC.

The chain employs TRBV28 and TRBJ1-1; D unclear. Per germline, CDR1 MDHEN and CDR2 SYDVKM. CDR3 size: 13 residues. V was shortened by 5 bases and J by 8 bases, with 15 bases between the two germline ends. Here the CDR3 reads CASSTSWQAEAFF. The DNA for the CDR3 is TGTGCCAGCAGTACCTCGTGGCAGGCGGAAGCTTTCTTT. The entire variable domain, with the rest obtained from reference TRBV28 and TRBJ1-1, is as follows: DVKVTQSSRYLVKRTGEKVFLECVQDMDHENMFWYRQDPGLGLRLIYFSYDVKMKEKGDIPEGYSVSREKKERFSLILESASTNQTSMYLCASSTSWQAEAFFGQGTRLTVV.

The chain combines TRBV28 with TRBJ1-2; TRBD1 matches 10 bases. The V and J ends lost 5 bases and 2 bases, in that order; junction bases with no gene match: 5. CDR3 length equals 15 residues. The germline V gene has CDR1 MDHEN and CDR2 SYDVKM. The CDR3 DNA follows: TGTGCCAGCAGTCGACCGGGACAGGGGAACTATGGCTACACCTTC. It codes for CASSRPGQGNYGYTF.

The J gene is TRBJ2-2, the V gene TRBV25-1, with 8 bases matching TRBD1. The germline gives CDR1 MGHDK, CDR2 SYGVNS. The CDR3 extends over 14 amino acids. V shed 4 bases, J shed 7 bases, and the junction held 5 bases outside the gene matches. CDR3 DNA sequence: TGTGCCAGCAGTGGGACAGGGTCGATCGGGGAGCTGTTTTTT. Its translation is CASSGTGSIGELFF.

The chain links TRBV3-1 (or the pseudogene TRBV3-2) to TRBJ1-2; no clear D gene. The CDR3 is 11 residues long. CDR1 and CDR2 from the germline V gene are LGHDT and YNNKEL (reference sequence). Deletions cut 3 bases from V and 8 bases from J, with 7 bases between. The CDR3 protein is CASSQGVGYTF. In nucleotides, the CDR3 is TGTGCCAGCAGCCAGGGAGTGGGCTACACCTTC.

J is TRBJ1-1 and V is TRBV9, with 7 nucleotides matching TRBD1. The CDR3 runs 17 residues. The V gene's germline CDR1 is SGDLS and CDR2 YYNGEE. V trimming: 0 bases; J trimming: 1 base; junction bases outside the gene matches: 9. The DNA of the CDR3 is TGTGCCAGCAGCGTAGAAAGAGCGACAGGGAGGAACACTGAAGCTTTCTTT. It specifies CASSVERATGRNTEAFF.

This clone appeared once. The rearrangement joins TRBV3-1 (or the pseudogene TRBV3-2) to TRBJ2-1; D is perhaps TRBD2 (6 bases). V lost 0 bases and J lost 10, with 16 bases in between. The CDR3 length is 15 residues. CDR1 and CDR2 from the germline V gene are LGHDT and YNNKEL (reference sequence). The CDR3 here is CASSQDRLPGREQFF. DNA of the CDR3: TGTGCCAGCAGCCAAGACCGTCTCCCAGGGAGGGAGCAGTTCTTC.

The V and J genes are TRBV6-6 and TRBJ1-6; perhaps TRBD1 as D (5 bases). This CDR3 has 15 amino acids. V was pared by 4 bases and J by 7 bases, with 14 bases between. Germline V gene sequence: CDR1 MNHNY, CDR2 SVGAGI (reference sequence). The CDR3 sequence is CASSWGPGRNSPLHF. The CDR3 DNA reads TGTGCCAGCAGTTGGGGCCCAGGACGGAATTCACCCCTCCACTTT.

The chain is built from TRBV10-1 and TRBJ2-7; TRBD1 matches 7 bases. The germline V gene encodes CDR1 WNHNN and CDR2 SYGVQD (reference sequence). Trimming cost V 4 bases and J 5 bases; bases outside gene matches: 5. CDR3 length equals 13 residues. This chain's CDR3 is CASSGGQYDEQYF. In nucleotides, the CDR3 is TGCGCCAGCAGTGGGGGACAGTACGACGAGCAGTACTTC.

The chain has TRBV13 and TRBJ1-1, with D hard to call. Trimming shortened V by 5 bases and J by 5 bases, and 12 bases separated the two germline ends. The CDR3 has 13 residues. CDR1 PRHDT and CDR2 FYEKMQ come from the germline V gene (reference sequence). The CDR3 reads CASSGSGVTEAFF. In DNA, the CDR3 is TGTGCCAGCAGCGGCTCCGGGGTAACTGAAGCTTTCTTT.

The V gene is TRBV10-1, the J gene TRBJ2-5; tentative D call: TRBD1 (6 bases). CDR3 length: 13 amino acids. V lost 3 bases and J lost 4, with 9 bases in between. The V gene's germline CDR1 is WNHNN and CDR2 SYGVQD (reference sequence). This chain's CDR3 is CASSDRGRETQYF. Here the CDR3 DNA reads TGCGCCAGCAGTGACAGGGGACGAGAGACCCAGTACTTC.